This record looks at one TCR beta chain sequence and its context. Its antigen is unknown. The data belong to a study of T cell responses to AZD1222 COVID-19 vaccine. General observations from the study: Dominant at 160-218 and 743-854, vaccine-associated CD4 TCRs also spanned spike. Mostly white British, mostly female donors; authors suggested clonal diversity may be underestimated. Among spike-specific TCRs, nearly half reportedly target unmutated variant regions.

Produced via immunoSEQ multiplex PCR; TCRdb's table is partial and in-frame only. The sample has 100,000 to 150,000 clones; about nine tenths are singletons. CDR1 is ENHRY and CDR2 is SYGVKD in the germline V gene. Trimming stripped 0 bases from V and 1 base from J, with 9 bases between. The CDR3 contains 15 residues. The J gene is TRBJ1-1, the V gene TRBV10-3, with D tentatively TRBD1 (5 bases). The clonotype comes from an adult in good health. Here the sequenced sample was peripheral blood, taken on day 0 of MenACWY control vaccination. As DNA, the CDR3 is TGTGCCATCAGTGAGTCTGCAGGGACGAACACTGAAGCTTTCTTT. Amino acids: CAISESAGTNTEAFF.